The entry below describes one T cell receptor (beta chain). Antigen unknown. This sample is part of a study of glioma-infiltrating T cells. Study-wide results and caveats: Gliomas, especially low-grade, showed above-expected tissue-blood divergence; non-neoplastic patients showed below.

This CDR3 contains 16 residues. CDR1 is SGHRS and CDR2 is YFSETQ in the germline V gene. The ends lost 1 base at V and 5 bases at J; junction bases unmatched: 8. Amplification of TCR alpha and beta CDR3 regions from RNA used iRepertoire nested multiplex PCR. A single record per CDR3 protein comes from TCRdb applying MiXCR to the multiplex PCR reads. The sample contains more than 90,000 distinct CDR3 sequences, about 37% of which appear only once. The sequence was collected from a human donor with low-grade glioma or glioblastoma, undergoing nonglioma brain surgery, or in good health (not recorded which). The V gene is TRBV5-1, the J gene TRBJ2-5; 10 bases match TRBD2. What was sequenced was glioma tissue, nonneoplastic brain tissue, or PBMCs (not recorded which). The CDR3 bases are TGCGCCAGCAGCTTGACTAGCGGGATAGGTTTCGAGACCCAGTACTTC. Amino acids: CASSLTSGIGFETQYF.